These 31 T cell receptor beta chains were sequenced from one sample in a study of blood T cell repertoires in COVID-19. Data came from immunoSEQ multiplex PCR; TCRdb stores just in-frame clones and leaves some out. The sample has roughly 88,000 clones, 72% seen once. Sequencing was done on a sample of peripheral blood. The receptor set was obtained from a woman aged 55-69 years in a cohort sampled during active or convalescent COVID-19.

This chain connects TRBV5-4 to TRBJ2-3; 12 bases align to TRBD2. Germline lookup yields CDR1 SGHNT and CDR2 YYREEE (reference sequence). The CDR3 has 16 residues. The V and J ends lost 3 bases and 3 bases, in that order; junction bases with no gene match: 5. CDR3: CASSSPTSGGTDTQYF. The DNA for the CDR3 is TGTGCCAGCAGCTCCCCGACTAGCGGGGGAACAGATACGCAGTATTTT.

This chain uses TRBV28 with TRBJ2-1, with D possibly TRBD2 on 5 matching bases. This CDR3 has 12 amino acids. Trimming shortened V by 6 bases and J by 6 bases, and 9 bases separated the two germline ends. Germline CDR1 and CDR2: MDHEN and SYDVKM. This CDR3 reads CASSVSGNEQFF. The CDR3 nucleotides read TGTGCCAGCAGCGTCAGCGGCAATGAGCAGTTCTTC.

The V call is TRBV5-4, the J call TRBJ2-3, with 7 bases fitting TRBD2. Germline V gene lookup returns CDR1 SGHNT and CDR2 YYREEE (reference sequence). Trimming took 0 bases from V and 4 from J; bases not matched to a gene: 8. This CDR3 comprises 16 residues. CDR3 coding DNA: TGTGCCAGCAGCTTGGAGCCCTACCGGGGGGCAGATACGCAGTATTTT. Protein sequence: CASSLEPYRGADTQYF.

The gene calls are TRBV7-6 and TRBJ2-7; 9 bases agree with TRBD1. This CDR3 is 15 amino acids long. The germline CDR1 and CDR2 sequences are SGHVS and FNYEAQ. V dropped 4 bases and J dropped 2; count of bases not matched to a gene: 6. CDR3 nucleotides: TGTGCCAGCAGCTCGGGGACAGGGAAAGCCTACGAGCAGTACTTC. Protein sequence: CASSSGTGKAYEQYF.

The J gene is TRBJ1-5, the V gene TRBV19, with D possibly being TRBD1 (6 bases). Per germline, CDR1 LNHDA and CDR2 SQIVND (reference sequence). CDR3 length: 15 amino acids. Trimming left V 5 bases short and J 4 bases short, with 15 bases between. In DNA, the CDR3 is TGTGCCAGTAGTTCCAACAGGGTCTTAAATCAGCCCCAGCATTTT. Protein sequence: CASSSNRVLNQPQHF.

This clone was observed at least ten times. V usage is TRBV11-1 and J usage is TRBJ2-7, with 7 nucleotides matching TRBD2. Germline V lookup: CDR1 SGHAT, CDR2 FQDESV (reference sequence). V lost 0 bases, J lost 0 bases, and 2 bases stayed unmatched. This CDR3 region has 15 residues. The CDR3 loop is CASSLARTSSYEQYF. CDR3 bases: TGTGCCAGCAGCTTAGCCAGGACTAGCTCCTACGAGCAGTACTTC.

CDR3 DNA: TGTGCCAGCAGAGATGGACAGGGGGCATGGGGCTACACCTTC. Translating gives CASRDGQGAWGYTF. The V gene is TRBV2, the J gene TRBJ1-2; 11 nucleotides match TRBD1. After removal of 6 bases from V and 8 bases from J, the junction contained 8 bases not matched to a gene. There are 14 residues in the CDR3. Germline values: CDR1 SNHLY, CDR2 FYNNEI.

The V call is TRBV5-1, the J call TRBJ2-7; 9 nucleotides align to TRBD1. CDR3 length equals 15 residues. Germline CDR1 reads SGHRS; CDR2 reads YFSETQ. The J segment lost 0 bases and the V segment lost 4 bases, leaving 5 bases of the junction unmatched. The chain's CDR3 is CASSPGQGISYEQYF. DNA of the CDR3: TGCGCCAGCAGCCCAGGACAGGGGATCTCCTACGAGCAGTACTTC.

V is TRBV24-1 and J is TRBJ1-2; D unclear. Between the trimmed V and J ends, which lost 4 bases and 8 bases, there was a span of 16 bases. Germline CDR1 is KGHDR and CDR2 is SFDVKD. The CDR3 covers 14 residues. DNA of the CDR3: TGTGCCACCAGTGACCGGAGCGGGTCGGGGGGCTACACCTTC. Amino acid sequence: CATSDRSGSGGYTF.

CDR3 nucleotide sequence: TGTGCCAGCAGTTACCGGACTAGCGGGGGGGTCCTAGAGACCGGGGAGCTGTTTTTT. This encodes CASSYRTSGGVLETGELFF. The gene calls are TRBV6-2 or TRBV6-3 and TRBJ2-2, with TRBD2 matching over 15 bases. The V segment lost 2 bases and the J segment 5 bases; nucleotides outside the gene matches: 9. The CDR3 length is 19 residues. Germline CDR1 reads MNHEY; CDR2 reads SVGEGT.

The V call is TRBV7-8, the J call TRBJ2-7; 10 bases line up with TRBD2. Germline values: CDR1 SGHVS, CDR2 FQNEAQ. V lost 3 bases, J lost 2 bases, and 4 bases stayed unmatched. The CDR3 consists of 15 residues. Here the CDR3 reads CASSLGAGGPYEQYF. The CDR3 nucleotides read TGTGCCAGCAGCTTGGGAGCGGGGGGGCCCTACGAGCAGTACTTC.

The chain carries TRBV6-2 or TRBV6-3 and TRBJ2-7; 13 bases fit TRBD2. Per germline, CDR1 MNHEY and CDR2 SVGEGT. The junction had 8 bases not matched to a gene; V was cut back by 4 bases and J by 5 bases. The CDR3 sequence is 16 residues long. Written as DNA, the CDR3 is TGTGCCAGCAGTTTCGGACTAGCGGGGGCCGTTGACGAGCAGTACTTC. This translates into CASSFGLAGAVDEQYF.

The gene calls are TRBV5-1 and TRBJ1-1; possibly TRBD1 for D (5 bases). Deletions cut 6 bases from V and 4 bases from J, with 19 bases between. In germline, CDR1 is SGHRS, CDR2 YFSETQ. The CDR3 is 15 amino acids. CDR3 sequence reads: CASTPGYISATEAFF. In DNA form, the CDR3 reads TGCGCCAGCACCCCAGGGTATATCTCAGCCACTGAAGCTTTCTTT.

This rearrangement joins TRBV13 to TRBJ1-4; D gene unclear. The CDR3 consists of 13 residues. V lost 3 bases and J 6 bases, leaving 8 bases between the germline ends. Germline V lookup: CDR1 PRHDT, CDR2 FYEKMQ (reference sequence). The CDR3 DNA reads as TGTGCCAGCAGCTTGAGTATAGATGAAAAACTGTTTTTT. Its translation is CASSLSIDEKLFF.

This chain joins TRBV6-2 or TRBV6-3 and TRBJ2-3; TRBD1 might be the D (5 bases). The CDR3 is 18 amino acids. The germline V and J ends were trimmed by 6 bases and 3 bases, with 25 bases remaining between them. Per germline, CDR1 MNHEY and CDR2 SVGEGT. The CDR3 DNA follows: TGTGCCAGCAGGTACCCCGTAGGGGCGCCCGGGCAGACAGATACGCAGTATTTT. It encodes CASRYPVGAPGQTDTQYF.

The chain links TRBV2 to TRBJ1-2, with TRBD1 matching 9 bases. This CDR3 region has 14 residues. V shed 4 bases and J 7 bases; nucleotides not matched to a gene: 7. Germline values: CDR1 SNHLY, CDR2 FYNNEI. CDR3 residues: CASSVTGGKGGYTF. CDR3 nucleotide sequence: TGTGCCAGCAGTGTCACAGGGGGCAAGGGTGGCTACACCTTC.

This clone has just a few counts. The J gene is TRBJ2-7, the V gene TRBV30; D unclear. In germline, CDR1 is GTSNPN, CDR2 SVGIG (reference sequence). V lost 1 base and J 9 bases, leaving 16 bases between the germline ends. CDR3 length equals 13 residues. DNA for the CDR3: TGTGCCTGGAGTGGTCAGAAAACCCGAGGGCAGTACTTC. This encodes CAWSGQKTRGQYF.

Here the CDR3 reads CASSGGLVYGTQYF. DNA of the CDR3: TGTGCCAGCAGCGGCGGACTAGTGTATGGGACCCAGTACTTC. The chain couples TRBV9 to TRBJ2-5; 7 bases align to TRBD2. Per the germline V gene, CDR1 is SGDLS and CDR2 is YYNGEE. The CDR3 is made up of 14 amino acids. With 3 bases clipped from V and 7 bases from J, the junction kept 9 bases outside the gene matches.

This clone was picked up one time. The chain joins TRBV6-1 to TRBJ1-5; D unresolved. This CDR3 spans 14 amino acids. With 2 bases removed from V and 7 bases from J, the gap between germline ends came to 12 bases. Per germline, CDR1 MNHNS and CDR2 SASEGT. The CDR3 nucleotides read TGTGCCAGCAGTGAACTATACAGCCCCCAGCCCCAGCATTTT. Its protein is CASSELYSPQPQHF.

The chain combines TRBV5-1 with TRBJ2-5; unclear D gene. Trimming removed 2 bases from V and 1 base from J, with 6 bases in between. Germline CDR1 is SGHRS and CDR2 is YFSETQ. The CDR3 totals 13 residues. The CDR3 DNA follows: TGCGCCAGCAGCTTATCGAGCCAAGAGACCCAGTACTTC. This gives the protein CASSLSSQETQYF.

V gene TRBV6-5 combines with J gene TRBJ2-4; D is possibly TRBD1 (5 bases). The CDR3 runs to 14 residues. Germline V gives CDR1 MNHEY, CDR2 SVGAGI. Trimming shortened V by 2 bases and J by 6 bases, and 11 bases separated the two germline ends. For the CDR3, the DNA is TGTGCCAGCAGTTACGGGCAGGGTGGAAACATTCAGTACTTC. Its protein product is CASSYGQGGNIQYF.

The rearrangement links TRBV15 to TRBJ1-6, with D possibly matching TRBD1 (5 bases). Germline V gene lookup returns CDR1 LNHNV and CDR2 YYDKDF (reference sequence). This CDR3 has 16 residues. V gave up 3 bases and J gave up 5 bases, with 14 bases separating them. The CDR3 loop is CATSSQGYPNNSPLHF. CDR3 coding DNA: TGTGCCACCAGCAGTCAGGGTTACCCAAATAATTCACCCCTCCACTTT.

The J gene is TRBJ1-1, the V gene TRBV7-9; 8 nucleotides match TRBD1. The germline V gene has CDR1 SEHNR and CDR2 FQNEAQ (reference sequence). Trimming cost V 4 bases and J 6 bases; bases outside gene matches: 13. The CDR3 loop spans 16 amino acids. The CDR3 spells CASSSSDRGEFSEAFF. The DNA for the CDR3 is TGTGCCAGCAGCTCCAGCGACAGGGGCGAATTCTCTGAAGCTTTCTTT.

CDR3: CASRQGSDSPLHF. The CDR3 coding sequence is TGTGCCAGCAGACAGGGGTCCGATTCACCCCTCCACTTT. The chain uses TRBV6-5 and TRBJ1-6, with 7 bases fitting TRBD1. V shed 6 bases, J shed 8 bases, and the junction held 4 bases outside the gene matches. Germline V CDR1 and CDR2: MNHEY, SVGAGI. The CDR3 has 13 residues.

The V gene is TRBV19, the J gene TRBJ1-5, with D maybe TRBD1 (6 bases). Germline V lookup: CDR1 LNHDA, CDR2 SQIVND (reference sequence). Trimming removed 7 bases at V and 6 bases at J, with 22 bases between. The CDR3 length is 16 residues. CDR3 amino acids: CASKTLRDIGVQPQHF. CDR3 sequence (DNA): TGTGCCAGTAAGACCCTCCGGGACATCGGGGTTCAGCCCCAGCATTTT. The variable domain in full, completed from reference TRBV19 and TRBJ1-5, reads DGGITQSPKYLFRKEGQNVTLSCEQNLNHDAMYWYRQDPGQGLRLIYYSQIVNDFQKGDIAEGYSVSREKKESFPLTVTSAQKNPTAFYLCASKTLRDIGVQPQHFGDGTRLSIL.

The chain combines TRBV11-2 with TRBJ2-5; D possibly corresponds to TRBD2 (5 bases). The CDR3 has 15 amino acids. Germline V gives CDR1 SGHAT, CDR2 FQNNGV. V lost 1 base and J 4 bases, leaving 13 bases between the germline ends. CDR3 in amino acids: CASSLGPLGGETQYF. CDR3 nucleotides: TGTGCCAGCAGCTTAGGCCCCCTAGGAGGAGAGACCCAGTACTTC.

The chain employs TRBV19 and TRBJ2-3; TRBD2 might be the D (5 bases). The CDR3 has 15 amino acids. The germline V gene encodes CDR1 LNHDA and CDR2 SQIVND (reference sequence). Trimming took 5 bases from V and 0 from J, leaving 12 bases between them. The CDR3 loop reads CASSYEGASTDTQYF. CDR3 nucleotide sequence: TGTGCCAGTAGTTACGAGGGCGCTAGCACAGATACGCAGTATTTT.

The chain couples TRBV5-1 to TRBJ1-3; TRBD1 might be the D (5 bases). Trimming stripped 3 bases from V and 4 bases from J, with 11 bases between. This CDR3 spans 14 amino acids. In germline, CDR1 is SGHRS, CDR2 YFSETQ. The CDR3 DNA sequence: TGCGCCAGCAGCTCAAGGGGTTCCGGAAACACCATATATTTT. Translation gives CASSSRGSGNTIYF.

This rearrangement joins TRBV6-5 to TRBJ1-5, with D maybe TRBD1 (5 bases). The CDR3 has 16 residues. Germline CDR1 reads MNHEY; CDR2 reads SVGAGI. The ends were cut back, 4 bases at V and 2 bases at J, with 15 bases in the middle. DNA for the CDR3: TGTGCCAGCAGTTCCTTGCCGGCCAGGGGCAATCAGCCCCAGCATTTT. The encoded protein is CASSSLPARGNQPQHF.

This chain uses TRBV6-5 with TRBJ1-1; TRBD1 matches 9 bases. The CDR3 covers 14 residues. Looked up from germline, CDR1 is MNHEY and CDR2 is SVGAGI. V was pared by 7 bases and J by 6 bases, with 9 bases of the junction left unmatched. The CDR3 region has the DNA TGTGCCAGCATAACAGGGGGCGGAGTCCCTGAAGCTTTCTTT. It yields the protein CASITGGGVPEAFF.

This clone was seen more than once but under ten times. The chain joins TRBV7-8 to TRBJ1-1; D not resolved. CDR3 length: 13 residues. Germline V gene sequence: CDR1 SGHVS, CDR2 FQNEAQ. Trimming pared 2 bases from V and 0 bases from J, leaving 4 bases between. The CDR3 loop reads CASSLFMNTEAFF. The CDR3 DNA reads TGTGCCAGCAGCTTATTCATGAACACTGAAGCTTTCTTT.